These T cell receptor beta chains were read from a single sample in a study of CD8 T cells in Susac syndrome. Via MiXCR, TCRdb re-called the immunoSEQ multiplex PCR reads, giving one row per CDR3 protein. Of 55,000 to 75,000 distinct CDR3 sequences in the sample, approximately 93% were seen once. Sequencing used CD4+ T cells from PBMCs. The origin of the receptors is a human donor with Susac syndrome. CDR3s include the opening cysteine and the closing phenylalanine or tryptophan. Each record gives: D gene, V gene, clone size, J gene, CDR3 DNA, CDR3 protein. A D gene is named only where the DNA matches it firmly. Clone size is shown for a subset of rows, as once, few, many or a class of expanded clone.

D: -
V: TRBV5-1
size: -
J: TRBJ1-1
DNA: TGCGCCAGCAGCTTGGCCTCGGGGCAGGCTGAAGCTTTCTTT
CDR3: CASSLASGQAEAFF

D: -
V: TRBV7-2
size: few
J: TRBJ2-5
DNA: TGTGCCAGCAGCTTAGGACGACGGGAGACCCAGTACTTC
CDR3: CASSLGRRETQYF

D: TRBD1
V: TRBV6-2/TRBV6-3
size: -
J: TRBJ1-1
DNA: TGTGCCAGCAGTTTCCTACTTTTCCTTGGACAGGCGAACACTGAAGCTTTCTTT
CDR3: CASSFLLFLGQANTEAFF

D: TRBD1
V: TRBV28
size: few
J: TRBJ2-7
DNA: TGTGCCAGCAGCCAACTACAGGGGCCCTACGAGCAGTACTTC
CDR3: CASSQLQGPYEQYF

D: -
V: TRBV5-1
size: -
J: TRBJ1-1
DNA: TGCGCCAGCAGCTTGGGGGGTCGGCGAAATGAAGCTTTCTTT
CDR3: CASSLGGRRNEAFF

D: -
V: TRBV12-3/TRBV12-4
size: -
J: TRBJ2-6
DNA: TGTGCCAGCAGTTATTATGGGGCCAACGTCCTGACTTTC
CDR3: CASSYYGANVLTF

D: -
V: TRBV18
size: -
J: TRBJ2-2
DNA: TGTGCCAGCTCATCCCCCGGGCAGGCCTCTCACGGGGAGCTGTTTTTT
CDR3: CASSSPGQASHGELFF

D: -
V: TRBV10-3
size: -
J: TRBJ1-4
DNA: TGTGCCATCTCGTCAGGGAGGGATGAAAAACTGTTTTTT
CDR3: CAISSGRDEKLFF

D: -
V: TRBV12-5
size: -
J: TRBJ2-3
DNA: TGTGCTAGTGGTTTAGTACTCAATACTCATAGTAGGGATACGCAGTATTTT
CDR3: CASGLVLNTHSRDTQYF

D: -
V: TRBV12-3/TRBV12-4
size: -
J: TRBJ1-6
DNA: TGTGCCAGCAGTCCCCAGACCATCAATTCACCCCTCCACTTT
CDR3: CASSPQTINSPLHF